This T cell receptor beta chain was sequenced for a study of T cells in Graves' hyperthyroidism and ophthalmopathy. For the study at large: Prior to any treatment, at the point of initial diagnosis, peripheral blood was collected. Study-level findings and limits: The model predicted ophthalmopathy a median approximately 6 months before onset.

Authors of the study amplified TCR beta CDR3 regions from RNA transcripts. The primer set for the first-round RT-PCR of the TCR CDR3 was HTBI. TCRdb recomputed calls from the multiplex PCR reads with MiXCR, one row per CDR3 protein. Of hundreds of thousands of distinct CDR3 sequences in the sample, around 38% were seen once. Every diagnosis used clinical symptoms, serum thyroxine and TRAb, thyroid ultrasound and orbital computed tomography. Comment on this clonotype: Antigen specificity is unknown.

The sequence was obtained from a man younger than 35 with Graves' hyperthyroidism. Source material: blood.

In nucleotides, the CDR3 is TGTGCCAGCAGCTCCCCGAGAGGGCCGGAGACCCAGTACTTC. Protein product: CASSSPRGPETQYF. The chain couples TRBV12-3 or TRBV12-4 to TRBJ2-5, with D tentatively TRBD2 (5 bases). The V and J ends lost 6 bases and 5 bases respectively, with 16 bases between them. The CDR3 spans 14 residues.